This is a list of T cell receptor beta chains from one sample in a study of OX40 agonist ivuxolimab in advanced cancers. The protocol was immunoSEQ multiplex PCR, while the TCRdb copy is restricted to in-frame clones and leaves out a portion. The repertoire holds fewer than 55,000 clones, with 81% as singletons. The sequenced sample was CD4+ or CD8+ T cells sorted from blood, obtained in a trial of the OX40 agonist ivuxolimab. These TCRs come from an adult with an advanced solid tumor such as melanoma, head and neck, liver or kidney cancer. Each CDR3 is given with its conserved first and last residue. Some rows mark clone size as missing; the rest say once, few, many or name a class of expanded clone.

>.|TRBJ2-2|TRBV11-3
CASKAGGNTGELFF
>.|TRBJ1-2|TRBV6-5
CASSRRQETYGYTF
>.|TRBJ2-7|TRBV11-2
CASSSPGQGTYEQYF
>once|TRBJ1-4|TRBV6-6
CASSYTQGSGEKLFF
>once|TRBJ1-2|TRBV30
CAWSPPETGRGGYTF
>.|TRBJ2-2|TRBV5-1
CASSLSGVPGELFF
>.|TRBJ1-1|TRBV28
CASSRQQGMNTEAFF
>.|TRBJ2-1|TRBV11-3
CASSSVLGYEQFF
>.|TRBJ2-7|TRBV29-1
CSVDGNGGSGATYEQYF
>.|TRBJ1-5|TRBV5-8
CASMNYRVYSNQPQHF
>.|TRBJ1-3|TRBV7-3
CASSPGTNSGNTIYF
>.|TRBJ1-5|TRBV19
CASTHEGQSYQPQHF
>.|TRBJ2-7|TRBV14
CASSLQGFEQYF
>.|TRBJ2-3|TRBV7-3
CASSQRLSTDTQYF
>few|TRBJ1-6|TRBV7-2
CASSLGNSPLHF
>.|TRBJ2-1|TRBV2
CASSTARGQGLDNEQFF
>.|TRBJ2-1|TRBV5-8
CASSWDPRYNEQFF
>.|TRBJ2-1|TRBV7-7
CASSLAGGHNEQFF
>.|TRBJ1-2|TRBV13
CASSSRRDYGYTF
>.|TRBJ1-1|TRBV11-1
CASSQDRGRTEAFF
>few|TRBJ1-6|TRBV4-1
CASSQSSSPLHF
>.|TRBJ2-3|TRBV9
CASSVEIGRLSTDTQYF
>.|TRBJ2-2|TRBV4-2
CASISGWENTGELFF
>.|TRBJ2-3|TRBV5-1
CASSSSGGTDTQYF
>.|TRBJ1-2|TRBV11-2
CASSPYGTANDGYTF
>.|TRBJ1-2|TRBV7-9
CASSSWTGGTYTNYGYTF
>.|TRBJ2-5|TRBV7-9
CASSPRGPETQYF
>.|TRBJ2-3|TRBV28
CASSSGNEPATPSQYF
>once|TRBJ2-5|TRBV11-3
CASSSYRGQETQYF
>.|TRBJ2-1|TRBV5-5
CASSRADEQFF
>.|TRBJ2-4|TRBV5-3
CARSLVGRGKTVTKNIQYF
>.|TRBJ2-1|TRBV11-2
CASSVSSGRTYNEQFF
>.|TRBJ1-2|TRBV2
CASSSDRGGYGYTF
>once|TRBJ2-5|TRBV5-1
CASSLGQGQETQYF
>.|TRBJ2-1|TRBV19
CASSNRGGDEQFF
>.|TRBJ1-5|TRBV28
CASTGKKFSNQPQHF